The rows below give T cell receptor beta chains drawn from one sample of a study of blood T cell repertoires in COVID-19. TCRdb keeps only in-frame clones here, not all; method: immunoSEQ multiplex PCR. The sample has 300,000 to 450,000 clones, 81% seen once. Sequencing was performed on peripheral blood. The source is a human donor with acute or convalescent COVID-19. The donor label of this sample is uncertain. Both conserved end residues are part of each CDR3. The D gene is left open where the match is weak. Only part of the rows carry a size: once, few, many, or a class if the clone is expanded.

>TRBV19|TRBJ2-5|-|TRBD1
TGTGCCACCAAAAGGACAGGGAGAGGGGAGACCCAGTACTTC
CATKRTGRGETQYF
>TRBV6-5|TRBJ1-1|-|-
TGTGCCAGCAGTTACTCCAGGGACACTGAAGCTTTCTTT
CASSYSRDTEAFF
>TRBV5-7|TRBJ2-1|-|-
TGTGCCAGCAGCTTGGGGACAGACCCCCGATATTACTCCTACAATGAGCAGTTCTTC
CASSLGTDPRYYSYNEQFF
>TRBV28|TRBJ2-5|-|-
TGTGCCAGCAGTTTCGCTTCCGGAGAAGAGACCCAGTACTTC
CASSFASGEETQYF
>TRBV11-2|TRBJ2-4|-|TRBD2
TGTGCCAGCAGCCCGGGACTAGCGGGGGAACTGGCCAAAAACATTCAGTACTTC
CASSPGLAGELAKNIQYF
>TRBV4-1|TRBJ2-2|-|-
TGCGCCAGCAGTCGACAACTAGCGAACACCGGGGAGCTGTTTTTT
CASSRQLANTGELFF
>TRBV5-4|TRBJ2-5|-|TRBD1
TGTGCCAGCAGCAGGACAGGGATGGGGGAGACCCAGTACTTC
CASSRTGMGETQYF
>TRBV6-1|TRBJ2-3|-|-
TGTGCCAGCAGTGAATCGGTAATTGGGGGGGGGCAACGAGATACGCAGTATTTT
CASSESVIGGGQRDTQYF
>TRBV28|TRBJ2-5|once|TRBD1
TGTGCCAGCAGTTCGTGGACAGGGGAGGAGACCCAGTACTTC
CASSSWTGEETQYF
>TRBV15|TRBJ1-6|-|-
TGTGCCACCAGCAGGGGTGCCGGGCAGGGAAATTCACCCCTCCACTTT
CATSRGAGQGNSPLHF
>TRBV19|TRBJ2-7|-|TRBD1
TGTGCCAGTAGTGCCCAGACAGGGCGGGTCTACGAGCAGTACTTC
CASSAQTGRVYEQYF
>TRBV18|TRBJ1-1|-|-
TGTGCCAGCTCACCCAGGGGCGGGAACACTGAAGCTTTCTTT
CASSPRGGNTEAFF
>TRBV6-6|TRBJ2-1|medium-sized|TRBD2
TGTGCCAGCAGTTACTCGCGGGAGGGCCAGGGTGAGCAGTTCTTC
CASSYSREGQGEQFF
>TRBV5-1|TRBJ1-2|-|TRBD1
TGCGCCAGCAGCTTGGTACAGTCCAAGGGACAGAGCTATGGCTACACCTTC
CASSLVQSKGQSYGYTF
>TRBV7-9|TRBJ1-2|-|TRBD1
TGTGCCAGCAGCTCCGACAGGGGGCTTGGCTACACCTTC
CASSSDRGLGYTF
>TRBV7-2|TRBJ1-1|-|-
TGTGCCAGCAGCTTAGGCGCGAACACTGAAGCTTTCTTT
CASSLGANTEAFF
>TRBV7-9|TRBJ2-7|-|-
TGTGCCAGCAGCTTGGAGGGACCTATCGGGCAGTACTTC
CASSLEGPIGQYF
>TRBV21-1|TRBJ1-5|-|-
TGTGCCAGCAGCAATACACAGGGCCCCATCAGCAATCAGCCCCAGCATTTT
CASSNTQGPISNQPQHF
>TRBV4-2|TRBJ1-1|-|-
TGTGCCAGCAGCCCAAGCGGAACGGACACTGAAGCTTTCTTT
CASSPSGTDTEAFF
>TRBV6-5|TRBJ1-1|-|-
TGTGCCAGCAGTTACTCGATGGGCAGGGAGGTCACTGAAGCTTTCTTT
CASSYSMGREVTEAFF
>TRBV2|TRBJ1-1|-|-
TGTGCCAGCGCCCAGAACTCGGGCACTGAAGCTTTCTTT
CASAQNSGTEAFF
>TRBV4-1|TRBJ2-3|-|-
TGCGCCAGCAGCCAAGTCCGGGCGGGAATTACAGATACGCAGTATTTT
CASSQVRAGITDTQYF
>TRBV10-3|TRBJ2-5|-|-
TGTGCCATCAGTGAGTCGGTGCAGATACAAGAGACCCAGTACTTC
CAISESVQIQETQYF
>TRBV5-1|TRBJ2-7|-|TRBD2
TGCGCCAGCAGCTTAGCGGGATCGGCCTACGAGCAGTACTTC
CASSLAGSAYEQYF
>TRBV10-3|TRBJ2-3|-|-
TGTGCCATCAGTGAGTCGACAGGCACGCAGTATTTT
CAISESTGTQYF
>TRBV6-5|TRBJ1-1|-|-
TGTGCCAGCAGGATGACAGGAGTGAACACTGAAGCTTTCTTT
CASRMTGVNTEAFF
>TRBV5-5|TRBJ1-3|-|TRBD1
TGTGCCAGCAGTCTCCGGGACAGGGGAAACACCATATATTTT
CASSLRDRGNTIYF
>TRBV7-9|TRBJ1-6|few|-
TGTGCCAGCAGCTTAGCGGCAGGGCAACCGAATTCACCCCTCCACTTT
CASSLAAGQPNSPLHF
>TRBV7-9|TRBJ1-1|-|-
TGTGCCAGCAGCTTACGAGCGGGGTCTGAAGCTTTCTTT
CASSLRAGSEAFF
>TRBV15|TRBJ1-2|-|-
TGTGCCACCAGCAGAGATTTAGCAGTCAGTGGCTACACCTTC
CATSRDLAVSGYTF
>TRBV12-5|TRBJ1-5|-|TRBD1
TGTGCTAGTGGTTTAGGACAGGGGTCGCCCCAGCATTTT
CASGLGQGSPQHF
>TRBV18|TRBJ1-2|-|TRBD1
TGTGCCAGCTCACCCGGGACAGGAAACGGCTACACCTTC
CASSPGTGNGYTF
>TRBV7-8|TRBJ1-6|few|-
TGTGCCAGCAGCTTCGGTGTTAATTCACCCCTCCACTTT
CASSFGVNSPLHF
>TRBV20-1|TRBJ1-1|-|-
TGCAGTGCTAGAGAGCATAGCGTGGCTTTCTTT
CSAREHSVAFF
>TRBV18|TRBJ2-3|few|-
TGTGCCAGCTCAACACGACTGAGCACAGATACGCAGTATTTT
CASSTRLSTDTQYF
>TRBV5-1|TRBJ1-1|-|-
TGCGCCAGCAGCCCCCCAACTCAGAGGGCCACTGAAGCTTTCTTT
CASSPPTQRATEAFF
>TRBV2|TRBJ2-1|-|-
TGTGCCAGCAGGGCCGGGGACAATGAGCAGTTCTTC
CASRAGDNEQFF
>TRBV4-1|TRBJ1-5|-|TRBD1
TGCGCCAGCAGGCCCCGAACAGGGGGTGAAGGGCAGCCCCAGCATTTT
CASRPRTGGEGQPQHF
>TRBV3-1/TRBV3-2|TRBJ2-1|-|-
TGTGCCAGCAGCCAGGGGCACCACAATGAGCAGTTCTTC
CASSQGHHNEQFF
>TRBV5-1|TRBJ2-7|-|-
TGCGCCAGCAGCTGGGGTACAGGGCTCGACGAGCAGTACTTC
CASSWGTGLDEQYF
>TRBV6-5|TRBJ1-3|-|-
TGTGCCAGCGTCACAGGGCTATCCGGAAACACCATATATTTT
CASVTGLSGNTIYF
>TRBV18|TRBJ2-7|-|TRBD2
TGTGCCAGCTCACCAATCCGGGAGGGAGCGTACGAGCAGTACTTC
CASSPIREGAYEQYF
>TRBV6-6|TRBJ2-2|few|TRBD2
TGTGCCAGCAGTCGACTAGCGGGAGTATCGAACACCGGGGAGCTGTTTTTT
CASSRLAGVSNTGELFF
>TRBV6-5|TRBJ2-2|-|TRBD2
TGTGCCAGCAGTTTCCGTGGGGGGGTCGGGGAGCTGTTTTTT
CASSFRGGVGELFF
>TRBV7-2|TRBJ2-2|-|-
TGTGCCAGCAGCTTGGTGGGGCGGCGCACCGGGGAGCTGTTTTTT
CASSLVGRRTGELFF